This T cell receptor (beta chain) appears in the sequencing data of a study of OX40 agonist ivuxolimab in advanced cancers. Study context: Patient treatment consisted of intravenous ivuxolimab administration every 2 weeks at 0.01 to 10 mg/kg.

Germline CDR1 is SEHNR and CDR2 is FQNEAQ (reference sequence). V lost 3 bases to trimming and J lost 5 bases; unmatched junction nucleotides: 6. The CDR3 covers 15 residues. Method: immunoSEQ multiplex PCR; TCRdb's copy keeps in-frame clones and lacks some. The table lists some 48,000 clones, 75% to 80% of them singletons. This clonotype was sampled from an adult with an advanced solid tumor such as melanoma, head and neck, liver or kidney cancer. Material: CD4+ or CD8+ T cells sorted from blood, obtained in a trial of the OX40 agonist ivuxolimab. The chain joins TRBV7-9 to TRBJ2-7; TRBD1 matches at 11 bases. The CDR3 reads CASSFGQGARDEQYF. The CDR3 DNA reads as TGTGCCAGCAGCTTCGGACAGGGGGCGCGCGACGAGCAGTACTTC.